The 10 T cell receptor beta chains listed next were all sequenced from one sample in a study of T cells after yellow fever vaccination. MiXCR was run by TCRdb on the 5' RACE reads, yielding one entry per CDR3 protein. The profile shows around 31,000 distinct CDR3 sequences, 10% of them singletons. The source material was PBMCs, either bulk or a sorted T-cell subset (CD4+, CD8+, memory, or dextramer-sorted; not recorded which), sampled around 14 days after the first yellow fever vaccination. These receptors all come from a man between 18 and 29 years old who received the YFV17D yellow fever vaccine.

This clonotype is a singleton in its sample. This chain uses TRBV3-1 with TRBJ1-1; the match to TRBD1 covers 7 bases. Germline V gene lookup returns CDR1 LGHDT and CDR2 YNNKEL (reference sequence). This CDR3 comprises 15 residues. The J segment lost 1 base and the V segment lost 2 bases, leaving 4 bases of the junction unmatched. The CDR3 sequence: CASSQTWTGNTEAFF. The CDR3 DNA follows: TGTGCCAGCAGCCAAACCTGGACAGGGAACACTGAAGCTTTCTTT.

In its sample, this clonotype was seen many times. The chain carries TRBV20-1 and TRBJ2-7; D not resolved. In germline, CDR1 is DFQATT, CDR2 SNEGSKA (reference sequence). This CDR3 contains 12 residues. The V and J ends lost 3 bases and 9 bases respectively, with 15 bases between them. The CDR3 DNA is TGCAGTGCTAGTGGGGATCCTTTTGGGCAGTACTTC. The encoded protein is CSASGDPFGQYF.

This clonotype was observed a few times. The chain combines TRBV19 with TRBJ1-5; D gene unclear. The CDR3 has 15 amino acids. V shed 1 base and J shed 0 bases, with 7 bases lying between them. Germline V CDR1 and CDR2: LNHDA, SQIVND (reference sequence). The CDR3 bases are TGTGCCAGTAGTATAGGAGAGTATAGCAATCAGCCCCAGCATTTT. The encoded protein is CASSIGEYSNQPQHF.

This clonotype came up many times. The chain carries TRBV7-3 and TRBJ2-5; D possibly corresponds to TRBD2 (5 bases). The V gene's germline CDR1 is SGHTA and CDR2 FQGTGA. The germline V and J ends were trimmed by 8 bases and 5 bases, with 15 bases remaining between them. This CDR3 contains 13 residues. CDR3 in DNA: TGTGCCAGCCGGGGTTGGCGTCCTGAGACCCAGTACTTC. Residues: CASRGWRPETQYF.

This clonotype was detected many times. V usage is TRBV7-3 and J usage is TRBJ2-1; no firm D call. Germline CDR1 and CDR2: SGHTA and FQGTGA. The V end lost 5 bases, the J end lost 0 bases, and 11 bases lay between the germline ends. The CDR3 sequence is 15 residues long. As DNA, the CDR3 is TGTGCCAGCAGCCCGATAGCAGGCTCCTACAATGAGCAGTTCTTC. Translated: CASSPIAGSYNEQFF.

This clonotype was picked up many times. The J gene is TRBJ1-3, the V gene TRBV29-1, with 8 bases matching TRBD1. With V trimmed by 4 bases and J by 2 bases, 10 bases remained unmatched. CDR3 size: 16 residues. CDR1 SQVTM and CDR2 ANQGSEA come from the germline V gene. In DNA form, the CDR3 reads TGCAGCGTTGCCAGCAGGGGGCTTGGCGCTGGAAACACCATATATTTT. This gives the protein CSVASRGLGAGNTIYF.

This clonotype was seen repeatedly, ten times or more. The V call is TRBV20-1, the J call TRBJ2-5; possibly TRBD1 for D (6 bases). CDR3 length: 14 amino acids. The germline V and J ends were trimmed by 3 bases and 2 bases, with 13 bases remaining between them. In germline, CDR1 is DFQATT, CDR2 SNEGSKA (reference sequence). The CDR3 DNA follows: TGCAGTGCTAGTGCGGCAGGGGTACAAGAGACCCAGTACTTC. As protein: CSASAAGVQETQYF.

There are many counts of this clonotype. This sequence joins TRBV5-1 and TRBJ1-1; D possibly corresponds to TRBD1 (5 bases). Trimming cost V 0 bases and J 4 bases, with 19 bases left between them. The CDR3 contains 17 residues. The germline CDR1 and CDR2 sequences are SGHRS and YFSETQ. CDR3 nucleotide sequence: TGCGCCAGCAGCTTGGACCCGGGAAACTTTGGGGCCACTGAAGCTTTCTTT. Translating gives CASSLDPGNFGATEAFF.

This clonotype was seen at least ten times. The V call is TRBV6-5, the J call TRBJ1-5; D possibly corresponds to TRBD1 (5 bases). Germline V gives CDR1 MNHEY, CDR2 SVGAGI. The V gene lost 2 bases and the J gene lost 3 bases, with 8 bases spanning the gap. The CDR3 loop spans 14 amino acids. In DNA form, the CDR3 reads TGTGCCAGCAGTTACCGGGGCATCAATCAGCCCCAGCATTTT. Translation gives CASSYRGINQPQHF.

A note on this clonotype: A much larger clonotype is one base distant, so this may be a read error. The rearrangement links TRBV27 to TRBJ2-1; D is undetermined. CDR3 length: 13 amino acids. Germline lookup yields CDR1 MNHEY and CDR2 SMNVEV (reference sequence). V lost 9 bases to trimming and J lost 8 bases, with 17 bases between them. The CDR3 here is CASFRHFGDEQFF. CDR3 sequence (DNA): TGTGCCAGTTTTCGGCATTTCGGCGATGAGCAGTTCTTC.